A single T cell receptor beta chain is shown here with its context. In the original workflow: Estimated nucleated cell counts came from reference gene primer amplification. The method was immunoSEQ multiplex PCR; TCRdb's version includes in-frame clones alone and lacks a portion of them. The DNA gave D and trimming, while V, J and clone size come from that table. The sample shows 35,000 to 45,000 clones, roughly 89% of them seen only once. The record originates from a study of blood T cell repertoires in COVID-19. Study background: Some COVID-19 samples were acute and others convalescent; all came from the United States, Italy and Spain. Sample material is recorded as cDNA or gDNA derived from T cells, B-cell-depleted T cells, or PBMCs.

There are 13 residues in the CDR3. V lost 6 bases and J lost 7, with 13 bases in between. Germline V CDR1 and CDR2: LNHDA, SQIVND (reference sequence). The specimen was peripheral blood. The genes are TRBV19 and TRBJ1-5; D is uncertain. The sequence derives from a human donor in a cohort sampled during active COVID-19. CDR3 DNA: TGTGCCAGTAGCAGCGGGGTTACGCAGCCCCAGCATTTT. Translation gives CASSSGVTQPQHF. The entire variable domain, with the rest obtained from reference TRBV19 and TRBJ1-5, is as follows: DGGITQSPKYLFRKEGQNVTLSCEQNLNHDAMYWYRQDPGQGLRLIYYSQIVNDFQKGDIAEGYSVSREKKESFPLTVTSAQKNPTAFYLCASSSGVTQPQHFGDGTRLSIL.